The 28 T cell receptor beta chains in this list originate from one sample, sequenced in a study of cytomegalovirus exposure and HLA in healthy donors. PCR involved 60 Vbeta and 13 Jbeta primers. This table comes from immunoSEQ multiplex PCR, and its TCRdb copy is limited to in-frame clones, with some not included. The sample carries 100,000 to 150,000 clones, roughly four fifths recorded once. The sequenced sample was PBMCs. Receptors were obtained from a woman aged 40 to 50 in good health and CMV-seropositive.

The DNA of the CDR3 is TGTGCCACCAGCACAACTCCCCTATCGGGCAATGAGCAGTTCTTC. Translating gives CATSTTPLSGNEQFF. V and J are TRBV15 and TRBJ2-1, with D uncertain. Between the trimmed V and J ends, which lost 4 bases and 6 bases, there was a span of 16 bases. The germline V gene has CDR1 LNHNV and CDR2 YYDKDF (reference sequence). The length of the CDR3 is 15 residues.

The V and J genes are TRBV29-1 and TRBJ1-3; the D is unclear. Trimming cost V 4 bases and J 0 bases, with 7 bases left between them. The germline gives CDR1 SQVTM, CDR2 ANQGSEA. The CDR3 length is 13 residues. CDR3: CSVGFSSGNTIYF. The DNA of the CDR3 is TGCAGCGTTGGGTTTAGCTCTGGAAACACCATATATTTT.

This chain links TRBV5-8 with TRBJ2-1, with TRBD2 identical over 8 bases. V shed 4 bases, J shed 6 bases, and the junction held 9 bases outside the gene matches. The CDR3 runs to 15 residues. Germline V gene lookup returns CDR1 SGHTS and CDR2 YDEGEE. This CDR3 is CASSVLGGAVNEQFF. The CDR3, as DNA: TGTGCCAGCAGCGTGCTCGGGGGGGCCGTCAATGAGCAGTTCTTC.

The chain couples TRBV11-2 to TRBJ2-7; perhaps TRBD1 as D (6 bases). Trimming shortened V by 1 base and J by 7 bases, and 23 bases separated the two germline ends. The germline CDR1 and CDR2 sequences are SGHAT and FQNNGV. The CDR3 consists of 17 residues. CDR3 loop: CASSLGDRFRANMEQYF. Written as DNA, the CDR3 is TGTGCCAGCAGCTTAGGAGACAGGTTTCGTGCCAATATGGAGCAGTACTTC. Full variable domain (missing parts from reference TRBV11-2 and TRBJ2-7): EAGVAQSPRYKIIEKRQSVAFWCNPISGHATLYWYQQILGQGPKLLIQFQNNGVVDDSQLPKDRFSAERLKGVDSTLKIQPAKLEDSAVYLCASSLGDRFRANMEQYFGPGTRLTVT.

This clone turned up a few times. A read error may account for a junction end that differs from germline. This rearrangement joins TRBV7-7 to TRBJ2-7, with TRBD2 identical over 11 bases. This CDR3 region has 14 residues. CDR1 and CDR2 from the germline V gene are SSHAT and FNYEAQ (reference sequence). The chain's CDR3 is CASSPTSGSYEQYF. In DNA form, the CDR3 reads TGTGCTAGCAGCCCCACTAGCGGGAGCTACGAGCAGTACTTC.

This clone was counted a few times. The chain employs TRBV7-9 and TRBJ1-5; D is undetermined. Germline-derived CDR1 and CDR2 are SEHNR and FQNEAQ (reference sequence). The germline V and J ends were trimmed by 5 bases and 6 bases, with 11 bases remaining between them. The CDR3 extends over 13 amino acids. The CDR3 loop is CASSPPGVQPQHF. The CDR3 bases are TGTGCCAGCAGCCCCCCCGGGGTTCAGCCCCAGCATTTT.

The rearrangement joins TRBV10-3 to TRBJ2-3; 10 bases are a match to TRBD2. The J segment lost 2 bases and the V segment lost 4 bases, leaving 6 bases of the junction unmatched. Germline CDR1 is ENHRY and CDR2 is SYGVKD. This CDR3 spans 16 amino acids. Here the CDR3 reads CAISGGSGGLTDTQYF. The CDR3 DNA is TGTGCCATCAGTGGGGGTAGCGGGGGGCTCACAGATACGCAGTATTTT.

The rearrangement uses TRBV27 and TRBJ2-2, with 8 bases matching TRBD1. Germline trimming cut 3 bases from V and 6 bases from J; bases unmatched to any gene: 3. CDR1 and CDR2 from the germline V gene are MNHEY and SMNVEV (reference sequence). The CDR3 length is 14 residues. CDR3 DNA sequence: TGTGCCAGCAGTTTTGGACAGGGCGCCGGGGAGCTGTTTTTT. It encodes CASSFGQGAGELFF.

This rearrangement joins TRBV5-4 to TRBJ1-2; D call uncertain. The CDR3 totals 15 residues. Per germline, CDR1 SGHNT and CDR2 YYREEE (reference sequence). The V gene lost 4 bases and the J gene lost 1 base, with 14 bases spanning the gap. CDR3 amino acids: CASSREGRSNYGYTF. The CDR3 DNA reads as TGTGCCAGCAGCAGAGAGGGCCGGAGTAACTATGGCTACACCTTC.

A single count supports this clone. The chain links TRBV11-2 to TRBJ1-1, with 8 bases fitting TRBD1. This CDR3 contains 15 residues. CDR1 and CDR2 (germline): SGHAT, FQNNGV. V lost 6 bases to trimming and J lost 2 bases; unmatched junction nucleotides: 8. This CDR3 reads CASSFRTGRNTEAFF. DNA of the CDR3: TGTGCCAGCAGTTTCCGGACAGGGCGTAACACTGAAGCTTTCTTT.

Regarding this clone: Other DNA sequences in this specimen translate into the identical CDR3. CDR3 residues: CASTRQGTGELFF. CDR3 in DNA: TGTGCCAGCACTCGACAGGGTACCGGGGAGCTGTTTTTT. The rearrangement uses TRBV25-1 and TRBJ2-2; 7 bases align to TRBD1. Germline V gene data show CDR1 as MGHDK and CDR2 as SYGVNS. This CDR3 comprises 13 residues. The trim removed 7 bases at V and 5 bases at J, leaving 4 bases unmatched.

The chain couples TRBV5-1 to TRBJ2-7; no clear D gene. With 0 bases removed from V and 2 bases from J, the gap between germline ends came to 9 bases. This CDR3 comprises 14 residues. Per germline, CDR1 SGHRS and CDR2 YFSETQ. In DNA form, the CDR3 reads TGCGCCAGCAGCTTGGGTCCTCGGGCCTACGAGCAGTACTTC. Translation gives CASSLGPRAYEQYF.

The chain uses TRBV27 and TRBJ2-5; D is possibly TRBD1 (5 bases). Germline V gene data show CDR1 as MNHEY and CDR2 as SMNVEV (reference sequence). This CDR3 contains 15 residues. The V and J ends lost 5 bases and 1 base respectively, with 14 bases between them. The DNA of the CDR3 is TGTGCCAGCAGTCCAACTTCTACAGGCCAAGAGACCCAGTACTTC. This translates into CASSPTSTGQETQYF.

This sequence joins TRBV10-2 and TRBJ1-1, with D unresolved. The CDR3 contains 15 residues. V lost 4 bases and J 0 bases, leaving 12 bases between the germline ends. The germline V gene has CDR1 WSHSY and CDR2 SAAADI. The CDR3 sequence is CASSGGWEMNTEAFF. The CDR3 DNA sequence: TGCGCCAGCAGTGGAGGGTGGGAAATGAACACTGAAGCTTTCTTT.

This chain uses TRBV7-8 with TRBJ2-7, with 9 bases aligning to TRBD1. Germline CDR1 SGHVS, CDR2 FQNEAQ. CDR3 length: 16 amino acids. The V and J ends lost 4 bases and 5 bases, in that order; junction bases with no gene match: 12. CDR3 nucleotides: TGTGCCAGCAGCTATAGACCGGGACAGGGATACAACGAGCAGTACTTC. Protein product: CASSYRPGQGYNEQYF.

CDR3 residues: CASSRTGGQETQYF. As DNA, the CDR3 is TGTGCCAGCAGCCGGACAGGGGGCCAAGAGACCCAGTACTTC. J is TRBJ2-5 and V is TRBV27; 10 positions agree with TRBD1. V shed 6 bases, J shed 1 base, and the junction held 2 bases outside the gene matches. Germline V gene data show CDR1 as MNHEY and CDR2 as SMNVEV (reference sequence). This CDR3 contains 14 residues.

The rearrangement joins TRBV30 to TRBJ1-1, with a tentative D call TRBD1 (5 bases). The CDR3 has 14 residues. The V end was cut by 7 bases, the J end by 8 bases, with 23 bases between. From germline, CDR1 is GTSNPN and CDR2 SVGIG (reference sequence). Here the CDR3 reads CASLEGNKGREAFF. CDR3 DNA: TGTGCCTCCCTCGAGGGTAACAAGGGGAGGGAAGCTTTCTTT.

This clone was counted a few times. The chain is built from TRBV2 and TRBJ2-7; D may be TRBD2 (5 bases). This CDR3 comprises 14 residues. V dropped 2 bases and J dropped 7 bases, with 15 bases sitting between them. CDR1 and CDR2 (germline): SNHLY, FYNNEI. The CDR3 loop is CASSESWRVEEQYF. The CDR3 DNA is TGTGCCAGCAGTGAAAGTTGGCGGGTCGAAGAGCAGTACTTC.

The chain recombines TRBV5-4 with TRBJ2-2, with 9 bases that match TRBD1. V gave up 0 bases and J gave up 5 bases; unmatched junction bases: 2. Germline V gene lookup returns CDR1 SGHNT and CDR2 YYREEE (reference sequence). CDR3 length: 15 amino acids. The CDR3 loop reads CASSLATGGTGELFF. CDR3 in DNA: TGTGCCAGCAGCTTGGCGACAGGGGGAACCGGGGAGCTGTTTTTT.

The V gene is TRBV5-6, the J gene TRBJ1-2, with 8 bases identical to TRBD1. Per germline, CDR1 SGHDT and CDR2 YYEEEE. This CDR3 is 15 amino acids long. V lost 0 bases to trimming and J lost 8 bases; unmatched junction nucleotides: 9. The CDR3 region is CASSLGTGYSEGYTF. In DNA form, the CDR3 reads TGTGCCAGCAGCTTGGGGACAGGGTATAGTGAGGGCTACACCTTC.

The chain carries TRBV5-1 and TRBJ2-1; 10 bases are shared with TRBD1. CDR1 SGHRS and CDR2 YFSETQ come from the germline V gene. The CDR3 loop spans 15 amino acids. V was clipped by 5 bases and J by 6 bases; unmatched bases: 8. The CDR3 loop reads CASSRAGTGVNEQFF. CDR3 sequence (DNA): TGCGCCAGCAGTCGGGCCGGGACAGGGGTCAATGAGCAGTTCTTC. The complete variable domain, with remaining parts taken from reference TRBV5-1 and TRBJ2-1, reads KAGVTQTPRYLIKTRGQQVTLSCSPISGHRSVSWYQQTPGQGLQFLFEYFSETQRNKGNFPGRFSGRQFSNSRSEMNVSTLELGDSALYLCASSRAGTGVNEQFFGPGTRLTVL.

V and J are TRBV10-1 and TRBJ1-2, with a possible D match to TRBD1 (5 bases). From germline, CDR1 is WNHNN and CDR2 SYGVQD (reference sequence). The CDR3 loop spans 14 amino acids. V shed 4 bases and J shed 3 bases, with 12 bases lying between them. CDR3 nucleotides: TGCGCCAGCAGTGTGACAGCTTCTGACTATGGCTACACCTTC. This translates into CASSVTASDYGYTF.

The rearrangement uses TRBV10-1 and TRBJ1-5, with D possibly being TRBD1 (5 bases). The CDR3 loop spans 15 amino acids. Germline CDR1 is WNHNN and CDR2 is SYGVQD (reference sequence). Trimming stripped 1 base from V and 7 bases from J, with 14 bases between. The CDR3 bases are TGCGCCAGCAGTGAGTACGAGGCCGGGGGGCAGCCCCAGCATTTT. Its protein is CASSEYEAGGQPQHF.

V is TRBV29-1 and J is TRBJ2-1; D gene uncertain. Trimming removed 7 bases from V and 4 bases from J, with 8 bases in between. From germline, CDR1 is SQVTM and CDR2 ANQGSEA. The CDR3 extends over 11 amino acids. Here the CDR3 DNA reads TGCAGCGACTATAAATACAATGAGCAGTTCTTC. It specifies CSDYKYNEQFF.

This chain links TRBV2 with TRBJ1-2; D is perhaps TRBD1 (5 bases). The CDR3 is made up of 11 amino acids. Per the germline V gene, CDR1 is SNHLY and CDR2 is FYNNEI. The CDR3 reads CALGVNYGYTF. The CDR3, as DNA: TGTGCTTTAGGGGTTAACTATGGCTACACCTTC.

The chain uses TRBV29-1 and TRBJ2-6; 9 bases fit TRBD1. This CDR3 region has 17 residues. With 5 bases clipped from V and 0 bases from J, the junction kept 8 bases outside the gene matches. Germline-derived CDR1 and CDR2 are SQVTM and ANQGSEA. The CDR3 sequence is CSVPRGQGSSGANVLTF. The CDR3 bases are TGCAGCGTTCCCCGAGGACAGGGGAGCTCTGGGGCCAACGTCCTGACTTTC.

This chain joins TRBV5-1 and TRBJ2-2, with D tentatively TRBD1 (6 bases). The germline V and J ends were trimmed by 0 bases and 5 bases, with 11 bases remaining between them. CDR1 SGHRS and CDR2 YFSETQ come from the germline V gene. This CDR3 region has 15 residues. CDR3 sequence: CASSLALQGTGELFF. CDR3 bases: TGCGCCAGCAGCTTGGCCCTACAGGGTACCGGGGAGCTGTTTTTT.

The rearrangement joins TRBV5-5 to TRBJ2-7; D may be TRBD2 (5 bases). Germline V gives CDR1 SGHKS, CDR2 YYEKEE (reference sequence). V was clipped by 1 base and J by 3 bases, with 11 bases between them. This CDR3 has 14 amino acids. CDR3 amino acids: CASSLSGTRYEQYF. CDR3 bases: TGTGCCAGCAGCTTGTCGGGAACCCGCTACGAGCAGTACTTC.